Presented here are 5 T cell receptor beta chains from one specimen sequenced in a study of T-cell memory formation after mild COVID-19. A single record per CDR3 protein comes from TCRdb applying MiXCR to the 5' RACE reads. The table records about 130,000 distinct CDR3 sequences, over 15% of them present only once. Material: PBMCs or a T cell subset sorted from them (not recorded which). These receptors were taken from a man between 18 and 29 years old who had mild COVID-19 (a few samples of this study predate the infection). Cell type and time point are not known.

The V call is TRBV4-1, the J call TRBJ2-7; TRBD2 might be the D (5 bases). In germline, CDR1 is MGHRA, CDR2 YSYEKL. The V end was cut by 0 bases, the J end by 1 base, with 7 bases between. The CDR3 extends over 14 amino acids. For the CDR3, the DNA is TGCGCCAGCAGCCAAGATACGGGGTCCTACGAGCAGTACTTC. The encoded protein is CASSQDTGSYEQYF.

This clonotype was counted between two and nine times. V is TRBV3-1 and J is TRBJ2-7, with 9 bases that match TRBD2. The CDR3 is 13 residues long. The V gene's germline CDR1 is LGHDT and CDR2 YNNKEL (reference sequence). V trimming: 2 bases; J trimming: 4 bases; junction bases outside the gene matches: 0. DNA of the CDR3: TGTGCCAGCAGCCAACTAGCGGGGTACGAGCAGTACTTC. Encoded protein: CASSQLAGYEQYF.

V is TRBV4-2 and J is TRBJ2-1; 10 bases line up with TRBD1. Trimming took 4 bases from V and 8 from J; bases not matched to a gene: 8. Germline V gives CDR1 LGHNA, CDR2 YNFKEQ. CDR3 length: 15 residues. CDR3 nucleotides: TGTGCCAGCAGCCCGACAGGGGGCTTTCAGGATGAGCAGTTCTTC. Protein sequence: CASSPTGGFQDEQFF.

The chain carries TRBV3-1 and TRBJ2-3; no clear D gene. This CDR3 comprises 13 residues. Trimming stripped 2 bases from V and 9 bases from J, with 12 bases between. The germline CDR1 and CDR2 sequences are LGHDT and YNNKEL (reference sequence). The DNA for the CDR3 is TGTGCCAGCAGCCAAACCCCTCGGAACACGCAGTATTTT. Residues: CASSQTPRNTQYF.

The V gene is TRBV7-6, the J gene TRBJ2-1; D is ambiguous. CDR1 and CDR2 (germline): SGHVS, FNYEAQ. The germline V and J ends were trimmed by 0 bases and 6 bases, with 21 bases remaining between them. There are 18 residues in the CDR3. The CDR3 DNA follows: TGTGCCAGCAGCTTAGCAGAGAAGGCCCCCATTCCCCCCAATGAGCAGTTCTTC. This translates into CASSLAEKAPIPPNEQFF.